This record looks at one T cell receptor (beta chain) sequence and its context. Its antigen remains unidentified. This sample is drawn from a study of T cell responses to AZD1222 COVID-19 vaccine. Findings and limits, study-wide: Clonal diversity was possibly underestimated; the donors were predominantly white British and more often female. Spike-specific TCR breadth rose after two AZD1222 doses, and depth rose as well. The peak T cell response came first, and repertoires were sampled only after it. Unmutated variant regions are reportedly the target of nearly half of TCRs that are spike-specific.

Data came from immunoSEQ multiplex PCR; TCRdb stores just in-frame clones and leaves some out. The sample yields about 130,000 clones, 94% seen once. V lost 4 bases to trimming and J lost 6 bases, with 9 bases between them. The V gene's germline CDR1 is SQVTM and CDR2 ANQGSEA. CDR3 length: 11 amino acids. The J gene is TRBJ1-1, the V gene TRBV29-1; D not resolved. The material was peripheral blood, obtained on day 0 of AZD1222 vaccination. This TCR derives from an adult in good health. CDR3 loop: CSVVASAEAFF. CDR3 nucleotide sequence: TGCAGCGTTGTGGCGTCAGCTGAAGCTTTCTTT. The full variable domain, in which reference TRBV29-1 and TRBJ1-1 provide the parts outside the CDR3, is SAVISQKPSRDICQRGTSLTIQCQVDSQVTMMFWYRQQPGQSLTLIATANQGSEATYESGFVIDKFPISRPNLTFSTLTVSNMSPEDSSIYLCSVVASAEAFFGQGTRLTVV.